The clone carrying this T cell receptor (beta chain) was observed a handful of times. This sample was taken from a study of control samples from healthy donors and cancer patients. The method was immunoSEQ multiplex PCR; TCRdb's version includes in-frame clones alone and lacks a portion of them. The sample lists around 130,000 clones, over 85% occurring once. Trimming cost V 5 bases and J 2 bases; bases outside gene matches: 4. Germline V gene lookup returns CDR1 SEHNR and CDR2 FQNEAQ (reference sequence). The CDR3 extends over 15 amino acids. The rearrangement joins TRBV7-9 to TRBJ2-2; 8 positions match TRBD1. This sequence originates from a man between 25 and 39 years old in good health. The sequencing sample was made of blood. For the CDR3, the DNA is TGTGCCAGCAGCCGGGACAGGAGTAACACCGGGGAGCTGTTTTTT. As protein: CASSRDRSNTGELFF.